Listed here is a single TCR beta chain. These data come from a study of control samples from healthy donors and cancer patients. The repertoire was sequenced with immunoSEQ multiplex PCR; TCRdb's copy has only in-frame clones and lacks some. In the table there are about 28,000 clones, less than 80% of which are singletons. The CDR3 has 12 amino acids. CDR1 is LNHNV, CDR2 YYDKDF, per germline (reference sequence). Trimming cost V 2 bases and J 4 bases, with 2 bases left between them. The TCR was taken from a man between 60 and 70 years old with head and neck cancer. This rearrangement joins TRBV15 to TRBJ2-2; no clear D. The sample consisted of PBMCs. The CDR3 nucleotides are TGTGCCACCAGCAGAACCACCGGGGAGCTGTTTTTT. This sequence encodes CATSRTTGELFF.